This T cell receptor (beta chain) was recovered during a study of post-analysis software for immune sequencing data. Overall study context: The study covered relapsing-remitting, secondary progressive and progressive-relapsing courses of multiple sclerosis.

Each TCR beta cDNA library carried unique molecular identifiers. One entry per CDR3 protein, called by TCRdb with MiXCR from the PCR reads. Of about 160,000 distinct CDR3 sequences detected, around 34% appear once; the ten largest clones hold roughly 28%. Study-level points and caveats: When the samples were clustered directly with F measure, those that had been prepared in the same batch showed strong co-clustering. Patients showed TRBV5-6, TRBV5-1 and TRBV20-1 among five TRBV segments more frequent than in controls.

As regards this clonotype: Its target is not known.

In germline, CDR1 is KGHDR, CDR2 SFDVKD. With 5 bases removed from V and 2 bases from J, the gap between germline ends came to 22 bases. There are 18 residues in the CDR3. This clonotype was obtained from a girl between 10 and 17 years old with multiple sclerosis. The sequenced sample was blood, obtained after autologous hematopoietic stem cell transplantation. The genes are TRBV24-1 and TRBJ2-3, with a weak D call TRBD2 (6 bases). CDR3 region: CATSAIDSTGRTTDTQYF. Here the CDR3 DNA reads TGTGCCACCAGTGCGATAGATTCAACCGGGAGAACCACAGATACGCAGTATTTT.